In this sample, the clone carrying this T cell receptor (beta chain) turned up many times. What it binds is unknown. TCR beta CDR3 regions were amplified from RNA transcripts. HTBI primers were the set used in a first-round RT-PCR of the TCR CDR3. Each CDR3 protein is one row after TCRdb ran MiXCR on the multiplex PCR reads. The sample carries about half a million distinct CDR3 sequences, less than 25% recorded once. Germline V CDR1 and CDR2: SGHRS, YFSETQ. Trimming shortened V by 3 bases and J by 3 bases, and 12 bases separated the two germline ends. CDR3 length: 14 amino acids. This specimen belongs to a study of T cells in Graves' hyperthyroidism and ophthalmopathy. The study, taken as a whole, reports: Model predictions of ophthalmopathy came a median 6.5 months before onset. Separation of ophthalmopathy from stable hyperthyroidism was achieved by a 13 V-J model.

The receptor was isolated from a man aged 18-30 years with Graves' hyperthyroidism. Specimen: blood. This rearrangement joins TRBV5-1 to TRBJ1-2; perhaps TRBD1 as D (5 bases). The CDR3 DNA follows: TGCGCCAGCAGCTCCCCGGGGGGGGACTATGGCTACACCTTC. Its protein is CASSSPGGDYGYTF.